These 7 T cell receptor beta chains share one sample of origin, sequenced in a study of read filtering for tumor transcriptome and immune sequencing. This library used 300 to 500 ng RNA and molecular barcoded adaptors spanning alpha/delta and beta/gamma chains. TCRdb used MiXCR to reprocess the reads, holding one entry per CDR3 protein. The data show around 140,000 distinct CDR3 sequences, roughly 13% seen once. The sequenced sample was a population of CD138-negative cells sorted from bone marrow. The source of these receptors is a donor at least 40 years old with multiple myeloma.

This clonotype qualifies as large (0.1 to 1%). The chain carries TRBV25-1 and TRBJ2-1; TRBD2 matches at 11 bases. This CDR3 spans 13 amino acids. J lost 7 bases, V lost 4 bases, and 0 bases had no gene match. In germline, CDR1 is MGHDK, CDR2 SYGVNS. CDR3 nucleotides: TGTGCCAGCAGTGGGACTAGCGGGAATGAGCAGTTCTTC. It is translated as CASSGTSGNEQFF.

Many counts were recorded for this clonotype. J is TRBJ2-1 and V is TRBV7-2; TRBD1 matches 10 bases. The trim removed 6 bases at V and 9 bases at J, leaving 14 bases unmatched. Germline CDR1 and CDR2: SGHTA and FQGNSA. This CDR3 region has 16 residues. CDR3 protein: CASSLWALGQGGEQFF. In DNA, the CDR3 is TGTGCCAGCAGTCTTTGGGCCTTAGGACAGGGGGGTGAGCAGTTCTTC.

This clonotype was seen at least ten times. The chain recombines TRBV30 with TRBJ1-1, with a tentative D call TRBD1 (5 bases). CDR1 and CDR2 (germline): GTSNPN, SVGIG (reference sequence). This CDR3 has 14 residues. The V end was cut by 5 bases, the J end by 8 bases, with 21 bases between. CDR3 region: CAWVEGVSGLEAFF. The DNA for the CDR3 is TGTGCCTGGGTAGAAGGGGTCTCAGGGTTAGAAGCTTTCTTT.

This clonotype was seen ten or more times. This rearrangement joins TRBV7-3 to TRBJ2-2; either TRBD1 or TRBD2 may fit D (5 bases each). Germline-derived CDR1 and CDR2 are SGHTA and FQGTGA. The CDR3 totals 18 residues. Deletions cut 4 bases from V and 5 bases from J, with 23 bases between. The CDR3 reads CASSWGPHRGGGTGELFF. The CDR3 DNA follows: TGTGCCAGCAGCTGGGGTCCGCACCGGGGCGGAGGAACCGGGGAGCTGTTTTTT. The full variable domain, with the rest looked up from reference TRBV7-3 and TRBJ2-2, is GAGVSQTPSNKVTEKGKYVELRCDPISGHTALYWYRQSLGQGPEFLIYFQGTGAADDSGLPNDRFFAVRPEGSVSTLKIQRTERGDSAVYLCASSWGPHRGGGTGELFFGEGSRLTVL.

At least ten counts were recorded for this clonotype. This chain connects TRBV12-3 or TRBV12-4 to TRBJ2-2; the match to TRBD2 covers 11 bases. The CDR3 contains 19 residues. The junction had 17 bases not matched to a gene; V was cut back by 5 bases and J by 6 bases. The CDR3 protein is CASSLGWWLAGGPAGELFF. The CDR3 DNA sequence: TGTGCCAGCAGTCTTGGGTGGTGGTTAGCGGGAGGGCCCGCCGGGGAGCTGTTTTTT.

This clonotype was detected ten times or more. The V call is TRBV10-3, the J call TRBJ2-2; maybe TRBD1 (5 bases). This CDR3 is 15 amino acids long. The ends were cut back, 3 bases at V and 3 bases at J, with 11 bases in the middle. Germline CDR1 reads ENHRY; CDR2 reads SYGVKD. The CDR3, as DNA: TGTGCCATCAGTGACTGGGGCGGAGACACCGGGGAGCTGTTTTTT. Its translation: CAISDWGGDTGELFF.

This clonotype showed up many times. The rearrangement links TRBV29-1 to TRBJ2-3; TRBD2 matches at 12 bases. This CDR3 region has 15 residues. In germline, CDR1 is SQVTM, CDR2 ANQGSEA. After removal of 5 bases from V and 6 bases from J, the junction contained 9 bases not matched to a gene. The CDR3 nucleotides read TGCAGCGTTTCCCGACTAGCGGGAGAGGGTGATACGCAGTATTTT. This codes for CSVSRLAGEGDTQYF.